This TCR beta chain was recorded in a study of cytomegalovirus exposure and HLA in healthy donors. The study's findings and limits: In an earlier analysis, in 620 or so donors, most V segments appeared productive either ~87% or ~30% of the time. Researchers reported that three CMV-associated chains were confirmed in vitro as CMV antigen-specific. In a later analysis, specific HLA alleles were associated with 16,000 or so TCR beta sequences at a 0.05 false discovery rate. The study recorded over 150 TCR beta chains that were cytomegalovirus-associated.

Turning to this clone: Its antigen is not known.

V gave up 9 bases and J gave up 0 bases, with 15 bases separating them. The CDR3 is made up of 15 amino acids. Germline V gene sequence: CDR1 MDHEN, CDR2 SYDVKM. The PCR contained 60 Vbeta and 13 Jbeta primers. Only in-frame clones appear in the TCRdb table, and some are missing; sequencing was by immunoSEQ multiplex PCR. Of fewer than 200,000 clones in the sample, approximately 73% were seen once. Sequenced sample: PBMCs. This sequence joins TRBV28 and TRBJ2-1, with a weak D call TRBD1 (6 bases). The TCR was taken from a woman under 30 in good health and CMV-seropositive. CDR3 nucleotide sequence: TGTGCCAGTATTCGTGGGACATCCTCCTACAATGAGCAGTTCTTC. This encodes CASIRGTSSYNEQFF.